These 9 T cell receptor beta chains were all obtained from the same sample, sequenced in a study of OX40 agonist ivuxolimab in advanced cancers. The table came from immunoSEQ multiplex PCR; TCRdb's copy has only in-frame clones and leaves some out. Of about 55,000 clones listed, roughly 84% were seen once; the top ten hold about 1.5%. The material sequenced was CD4+ or CD8+ T cells sorted from blood, taken in a trial of the OX40 agonist ivuxolimab. These receptors came from an adult with an advanced solid tumor such as melanoma, head and neck, liver or kidney cancer.

This chain connects TRBV10-3 to TRBJ1-3; D is perhaps TRBD1 (5 bases). The CDR3 runs 15 residues. V was cut by 0 bases and J by 0 bases, with 6 bases left in between. Germline CDR1 and CDR2: ENHRY and SYGVKD. The CDR3 here is CAISESQGSGNTIYF. The CDR3 DNA sequence: TGTGCCATCAGTGAGTCGCAGGGCTCTGGAAACACCATATATTTT.

The chain combines TRBV30 with TRBJ1-5, with 11 bases lining up with TRBD1. The CDR3 is 16 residues long. V gave up 3 bases and J gave up 6 bases; unmatched junction bases: 10. Looked up from germline, CDR1 is GTSNPN and CDR2 is SVGIG (reference sequence). CDR3 loop: CAWSPRDRGLSQPQHF. The CDR3, as DNA: TGTGCCTGGAGCCCCAGGGACAGGGGGTTGAGTCAGCCCCAGCATTTT.

The chain is built from TRBV2 and TRBJ1-5; possible D gene TRBD1, 5 bases. Per the germline V gene, CDR1 is SNHLY and CDR2 is FYNNEI. CDR3 size: 14 residues. Deletions cut 6 bases from V and 6 bases from J, with 15 bases between. CDR3 in amino acids: CASREDNSGQPQHF. CDR3 sequence (DNA): TGTGCCAGCAGGGAGGACAACTCGGGTCAGCCCCAGCATTTT. The complete variable domain, with remaining parts taken from reference TRBV2 and TRBJ1-5, reads EPEVTQTPSHQVTQMGQEVILRCVPISNHLYFYWYRQILGQKVEFLVSFYNNEISEKSEIFDDQFSVERPDGSNFTLKIRSTKLEDSAMYFCASREDNSGQPQHFGDGTRLSIL.

V and J are TRBV10-3 and TRBJ1-4; TRBD1 might be the D (6 bases). With 0 bases removed from V and 4 bases from J, the gap between germline ends came to 9 bases. Germline V gives CDR1 ENHRY, CDR2 SYGVKD. This CDR3 contains 15 residues. The DNA for the CDR3 is TGTGCCATCAGTGAGTCAGGGGGTAGTAATGAAAAACTGTTTTTT. This gives the protein CAISESGGSNEKLFF.

Here the CDR3 DNA reads TGTGCCAGCAGCTTGTCCGGGAAACCCAACTTCGGTGAGCAGTTCTTC. This codes for CASSLSGKPNFGEQFF. The chain recombines TRBV7-3 with TRBJ2-1; D is possibly TRBD2 (5 bases). Germline V lookup: CDR1 SGHTA, CDR2 FQGTGA. Trimming took off 3 bases at V and 9 bases at J, with 21 bases between the two ends. This CDR3 is 16 amino acids long.

The CDR3 sequence is CASSSAGQGNEKLFF. CDR3 nucleotides: TGTGCCAGCAGTTCAGCGGGACAGGGTAATGAAAAACTGTTTTTT. This chain links TRBV28 with TRBJ1-4; TRBD1 agrees at 9 bases. The CDR3 sequence is 15 residues long. V was clipped by 4 bases and J by 4 bases; unmatched bases: 4. Germline V lookup: CDR1 MDHEN, CDR2 SYDVKM.

The chain has TRBV6-1 and TRBJ1-4; possibly TRBD1 for D (6 bases). CDR1 and CDR2 (germline): MNHNS, SASEGT. This CDR3 contains 15 residues. V lost 4 bases to trimming and J lost 7 bases, with 16 bases between them. This CDR3 reads CASSGGGTGGEKLFF. The CDR3 DNA is TGTGCCAGCAGTGGGGGGGGCACCGGGGGTGAAAAACTGTTTTTT.

The chain links TRBV28 to TRBJ2-5; D is undetermined. This CDR3 has 11 residues. The germline gives CDR1 MDHEN, CDR2 SYDVKM. Trimming removed 6 bases from V and 3 bases from J, with 5 bases in between. CDR3 DNA: TGTGCCAGCAGCCTGGAAGAGACCCAGTACTTC. Protein product: CASSLEETQYF.

This sequence joins TRBV6-6 and TRBJ2-3; TRBD2 aligns across 8 bases. In germline, CDR1 is MNHNY, CDR2 SVGAGI (reference sequence). Unmatched junction bases numbered 7, after V lost 6 bases and J lost 5 bases. The CDR3 runs 14 residues. The CDR3 nucleotides are TGTGCCAGCAGCCACGGACTAGCAGGAGATACGCAGTATTTT. Amino acids: CASSHGLAGDTQYF.